This section outlines one T cell receptor (beta chain) sequence together with its context. The germline V gene has CDR1 SGHRS and CDR2 YFSETQ. V shed 3 bases and J shed 3 bases, with 9 bases lying between them. This CDR3 contains 13 residues. TCRdb ran MiXCR on the 5' RACE reads and lists one entry per CDR3 protein. Of around 500,000 distinct CDR3 sequences listed, 21% are singletons. The data belong to a study of T cells after yellow fever vaccination. The clonotype was recovered from a man between 18 and 35 years old who received the YFV17D yellow fever vaccine. This sample comprised PBMCs, obtained roughly 20 days after the first yellow fever vaccination. The rearrangement joins TRBV5-1 to TRBJ1-1, with no clear D. The CDR3 region is CASSWQTDTEAFF. CDR3 sequence (DNA): TGCGCCAGCAGCTGGCAGACCGACACTGAAGCTTTCTTT.